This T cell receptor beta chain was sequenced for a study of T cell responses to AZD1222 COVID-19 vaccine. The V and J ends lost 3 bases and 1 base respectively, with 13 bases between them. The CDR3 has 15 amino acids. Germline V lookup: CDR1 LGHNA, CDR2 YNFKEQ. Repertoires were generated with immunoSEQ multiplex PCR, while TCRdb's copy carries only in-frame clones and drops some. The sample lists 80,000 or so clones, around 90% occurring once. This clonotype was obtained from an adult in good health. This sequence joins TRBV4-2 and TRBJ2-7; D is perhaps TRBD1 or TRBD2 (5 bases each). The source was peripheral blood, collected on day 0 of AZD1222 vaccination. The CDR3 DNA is TGTGCCAGCAGCCAGGGACGGGGCTCTTCCTACGAGCAGTACTTC. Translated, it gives CASSQGRGSSYEQYF.